This T cell receptor (beta chain) was recovered during a study of blood T cell repertoires in COVID-19. Trimming took 4 bases from V and 7 from J; bases not matched to a gene: 10. CDR3 length: 14 amino acids. Germline values: CDR1 SQVTM, CDR2 ANQGSEA. The assay was immunoSEQ multiplex PCR, and TCRdb's table has in-frame clones only and misses some. The data hold 180,000 or so clones, with almost 85% observed a single time. The sample comprised PBMCs or T cells enriched from blood (not recorded which). This TCR came from a middle-aged man who had recovered from COVID-19. This sequence joins TRBV29-1 and TRBJ2-7; 10 nucleotides match TRBD2. CDR3 region: CSVAPAGGLGEQYF. CDR3 sequence (DNA): TGCAGCGTTGCCCCAGCGGGGGGGTTGGGGGAGCAGTACTTC.